The clone carrying this T cell receptor (beta chain) was picked up many times. What it recognizes is unknown. The data were taken from a study of T-cell reconstitution after alpha-beta-depleted transplantation in children. Preparing the TCRbeta library involved the use of unique molecular identifiers. TCRdb recomputed calls from the PCR reads with MiXCR, one row per CDR3 protein. The sample yields 280,000 or so distinct CDR3 sequences, approximately 10% seen once. Overall study results and limits: When one year had passed after transplant, most T-cell counts and diversity came from newly produced T cells. Alpha-beta T cells present about two months after transplant were reported to originate from several hundred expanded graft clones. Surviving thymic progenitors and recipient T cells were the source of high TCRbeta diversity at day 60 in some patients.

The CDR3 extends over 16 amino acids. With V trimmed by 0 bases and J by 2 bases, 3 bases remained unmatched. From germline, CDR1 is SGHTA and CDR2 FQGNSA. The TCR comes from a male patient aged 2 to 10 who had a stem cell transplant for chronic granulomatous disease, so the T cells may come from the graft donor. The starting material was peripheral blood, obtained 180 days after TCRalphabeta/CD19-depleted stem cell transplant. The chain links TRBV7-2 to TRBJ2-5; 10 positions match TRBD2. CDR3 sequence: CASSLAVSGGQETQYF. The CDR3 region has the DNA TGTGCCAGCAGCTTAGCGGTTAGCGGGGGGCAAGAGACCCAGTACTTC. Supplemented by reference TRBV7-2 and TRBJ2-5, the full variable domain reads GAGVSQSPSNKVTEKGKDVELRCDPISGHTALYWYRQSLGQGLEFLIYFQGNSAPDKSGLPSDRFSAERTGGSVSTLTIQRTQQEDSAVYLCASSLAVSGGQETQYFGPGTRLLVL.